The entry below gives a single T cell receptor (beta chain) sequence along with its context. The CDR3 contains 15 residues. The germline V gene has CDR1 MNHEY and CDR2 SVGEGT. Trimming removed 5 bases from V and 8 bases from J; junction bases left unmatched: 15. Authors' data handling: Amplification of reference gene primers provided the estimated nucleated cell counts. Method: immunoSEQ multiplex PCR; TCRdb's copy keeps in-frame clones and lacks some. V and J calls and clone size come straight from that table; D and trimming were deduced from the DNA. The table has more than 150,000 clones, 75% to 90% seen once. The data originate from a study of blood T cell repertoires in COVID-19. Study context: COVID-19 samples collected from the United States, Italy and Spain covered acute and convalescent phases. Sample material is recorded as cDNA or gDNA derived from T cells, B-cell-depleted T cells, or PBMCs.

The sample was peripheral blood. The sequence was obtained from a man in his forties with acute or convalescent COVID-19. The chain recombines TRBV6-2 or TRBV6-3 with TRBJ2-7; 7 positions match TRBD1. The CDR3 spells CASSTLGQVTAQQYF. The CDR3 bases are TGTGCCAGCAGTACCCTCGGACAGGTTACAGCTCAGCAGTACTTC.